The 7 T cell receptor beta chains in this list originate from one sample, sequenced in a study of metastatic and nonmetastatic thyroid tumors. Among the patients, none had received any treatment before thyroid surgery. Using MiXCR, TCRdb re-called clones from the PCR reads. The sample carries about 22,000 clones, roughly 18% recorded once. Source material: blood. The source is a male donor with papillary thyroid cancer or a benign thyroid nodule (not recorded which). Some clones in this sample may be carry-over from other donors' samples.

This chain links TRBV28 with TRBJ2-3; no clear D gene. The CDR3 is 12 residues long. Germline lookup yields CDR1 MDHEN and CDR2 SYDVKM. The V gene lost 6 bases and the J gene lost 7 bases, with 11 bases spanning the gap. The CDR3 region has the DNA TGTGCCAGCAGCATAACAGTGAATACGCAGTATTTT. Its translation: CASSITVNTQYF.

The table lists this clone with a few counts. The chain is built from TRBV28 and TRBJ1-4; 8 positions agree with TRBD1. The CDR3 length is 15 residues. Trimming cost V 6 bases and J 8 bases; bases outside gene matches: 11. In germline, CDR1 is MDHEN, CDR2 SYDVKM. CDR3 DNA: TGTGCCAGCAGCTCCTGGACAGGGCCAGGAGAAAAACTGTTTTTT. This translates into CASSSWTGPGEKLFF.

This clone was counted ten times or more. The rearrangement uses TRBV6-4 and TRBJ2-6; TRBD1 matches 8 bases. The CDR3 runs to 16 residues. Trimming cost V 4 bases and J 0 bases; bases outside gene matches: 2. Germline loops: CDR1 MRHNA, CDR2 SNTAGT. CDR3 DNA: TGTGCCAGCAGTGGACAGGGGAGCTCTGGGGCCAACGTCCTGACTTTC. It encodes CASSGQGSSGANVLTF.

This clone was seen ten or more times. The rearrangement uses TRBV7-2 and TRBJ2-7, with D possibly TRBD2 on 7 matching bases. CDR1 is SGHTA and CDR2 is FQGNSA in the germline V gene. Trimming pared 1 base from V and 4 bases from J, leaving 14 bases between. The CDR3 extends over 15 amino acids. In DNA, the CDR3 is TGTGCCAGCAGCTTAGGTCGGGGGGCGCATTACGAGCAGTACTTC. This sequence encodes CASSLGRGAHYEQYF.

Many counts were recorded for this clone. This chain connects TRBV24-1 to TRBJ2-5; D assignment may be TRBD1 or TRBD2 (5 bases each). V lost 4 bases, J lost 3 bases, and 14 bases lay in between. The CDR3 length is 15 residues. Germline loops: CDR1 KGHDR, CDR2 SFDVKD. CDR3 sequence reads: CATSDPGTGKETQYF. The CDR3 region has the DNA TGTGCCACCAGTGACCCCGGGACCGGCAAAGAGACCCAGTACTTC.

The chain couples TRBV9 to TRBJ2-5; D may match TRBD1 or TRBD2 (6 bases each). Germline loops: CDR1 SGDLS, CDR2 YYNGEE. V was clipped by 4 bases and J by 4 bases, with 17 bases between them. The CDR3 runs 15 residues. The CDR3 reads CASSPSVGGRETQYF. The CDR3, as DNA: TGTGCCAGCAGCCCGTCGGTGGGGGGCCGAGAGACCCAGTACTTC. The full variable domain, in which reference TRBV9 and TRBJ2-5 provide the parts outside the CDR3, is DSGVTQTPKHLITATGQRVTLRCSPRSGDLSVYWYQQSLDQGLQFLIQYYNGEERAKGNILERFSAQQFPDLHSELNLSSLELGDSALYFCASSPSVGGRETQYFGPGTRLLVL.

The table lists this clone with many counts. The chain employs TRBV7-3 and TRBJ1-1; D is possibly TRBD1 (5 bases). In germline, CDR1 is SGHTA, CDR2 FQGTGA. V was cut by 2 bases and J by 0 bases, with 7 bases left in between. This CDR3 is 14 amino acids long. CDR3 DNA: TGTGCCAGCAGCTTAGGAGGGGTGAACACTGAAGCTTTCTTT. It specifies CASSLGGVNTEAFF.